Each of the 30 T cell receptor beta chains below was sequenced from the same sample in a study of blood T cell repertoires in COVID-19. Method: immunoSEQ multiplex PCR; TCRdb's copy keeps in-frame clones and lacks some. The sample holds approximately 38,000 clones, almost 90% seen once. The source material was peripheral blood. All receptors come from a woman in her 70s with active COVID-19.

This rearrangement joins TRBV10-2 to TRBJ2-7, with 7 positions matching TRBD2. CDR3 length equals 13 residues. Per germline, CDR1 WSHSY and CDR2 SAAADI. V lost 2 bases to trimming and J lost 3 bases; unmatched junction nucleotides: 1. CDR3 sequence: CASSERGVYEQYF. CDR3 sequence (DNA): TGCGCCAGCAGTGAGCGGGGGGTCTACGAGCAGTACTTC.

The J gene is TRBJ2-7, the V gene TRBV4-3; 10 bases agree with TRBD2. Germline loops: CDR1 LGHNA, CDR2 YSLEER. V shed 4 bases, J shed 4 bases, and the junction held 7 bases outside the gene matches. This CDR3 contains 15 residues. DNA for the CDR3: TGCGCCAGCAGCCGAGGGATTAGCGGGGGGTACGAGCAGTACTTC. Translated: CASSRGISGGYEQYF.

The chain links TRBV4-1 to TRBJ1-3; D is unclear. The CDR3 totals 18 residues. Germline V lookup: CDR1 MGHRA, CDR2 YSYEKL. The V end was cut by 2 bases, the J end by 1 base, with 18 bases between. CDR3: CASSQRTRTGSSGNTIYF. The CDR3 region has the DNA TGCGCCAGCAGCCAAAGAACCCGGACGGGAAGTTCTGGAAACACCATATATTTT.

This chain connects TRBV19 to TRBJ1-4; D is unclear. From germline, CDR1 is LNHDA and CDR2 SQIVND (reference sequence). V was clipped by 1 base and J by 0 bases, with 9 bases between them. This CDR3 is 16 amino acids long. The CDR3 region is CASSIGLAATNEKLFF. CDR3 nucleotide sequence: TGTGCCAGTAGTATAGGCTTGGCAGCAACTAATGAAAAACTGTTTTTT.

V gene TRBV4-3 combines with J gene TRBJ2-1; D perhaps matches TRBD1 (6 bases). Trimming cost V 1 base and J 4 bases, with 17 bases left between them. Germline V gives CDR1 LGHNA, CDR2 YSLEER. The CDR3 spans 17 residues. The CDR3 coding sequence is TGCGCCAGCAGCCAAGGTACACAGGGTCCCCTATACAATGAGCAGTTCTTC. It encodes CASSQGTQGPLYNEQFF.

The chain carries TRBV27 and TRBJ2-6; D call uncertain. Per germline, CDR1 MNHEY and CDR2 SMNVEV (reference sequence). V lost 3 bases, J lost 0 bases, and 9 bases lay in between. This CDR3 contains 16 residues. CDR3 sequence reads: CASSFGRFSGANVLTF. CDR3 sequence (DNA): TGTGCCAGCAGTTTCGGCAGGTTCTCTGGGGCCAACGTCCTGACTTTC.

The chain uses TRBV10-2 and TRBJ2-1; a possible D gene is TRBD2 (6 bases). This CDR3 spans 16 amino acids. Per the germline V gene, CDR1 is WSHSY and CDR2 is SAAADI. V was cut by 1 base and J by 1 base, with 11 bases left in between. The CDR3 here is CASSEYSGGSYNEQFF. As DNA, the CDR3 is TGCGCCAGCAGTGAGTATTCCGGGGGTTCCTACAATGAGCAGTTCTTC.

The V and J genes are TRBV5-1 and TRBJ1-2; D gene ambiguous. Trimming took 1 base from V and 3 from J, leaving 7 bases between them. This CDR3 comprises 13 residues. The germline V gene has CDR1 SGHRS and CDR2 YFSETQ. CDR3 protein: CASSLPPDYGYTF. The CDR3 nucleotides read TGCGCCAGCAGCTTGCCCCCGGACTATGGCTACACCTTC.

The chain uses TRBV19 and TRBJ2-2, with D possibly matching TRBD1 (6 bases). The ends were cut back, 4 bases at V and 6 bases at J, with 15 bases in the middle. Germline V CDR1 and CDR2: LNHDA, SQIVND (reference sequence). The CDR3 is made up of 15 amino acids. The CDR3 nucleotides read TGTGCCAGTAGTACACAAGGGGGTTCGGCCGGGGAGCTGTTTTTT. It translates to CASSTQGGSAGELFF.

The chain carries TRBV28 and TRBJ2-5; TRBD2 matches at 14 bases. The CDR3 loop spans 17 amino acids. The germline CDR1 and CDR2 sequences are MDHEN and SYDVKM. The V and J ends lost 5 bases and 5 bases, in that order; junction bases with no gene match: 10. The CDR3: CASSAAGTSGGYETQYF. The CDR3 region has the DNA TGTGCCAGCAGTGCAGCCGGGACTAGCGGGGGTTATGAGACCCAGTACTTC. The entire variable domain, with the rest obtained from reference TRBV28 and TRBJ2-5, is as follows: DVKVTQSSRYLVKRTGEKVFLECVQDMDHENMFWYRQDPGLGLRLIYFSYDVKMKEKGDIPEGYSVSREKKERFSLILESASTNQTSMYLCASSAAGTSGGYETQYFGPGTRLLVL.

This sequence joins TRBV6-5 and TRBJ2-1; D perhaps matches TRBD1 (5 bases). Germline V lookup: CDR1 MNHEY, CDR2 SVGAGI. V dropped 5 bases and J dropped 9 bases, with 14 bases sitting between them. The CDR3 totals 13 residues. In DNA, the CDR3 is TGTGCCAGCAGTACCCAAAGGGGTAGTGAGCAGTTCTTC. Translation gives CASSTQRGSEQFF.

Only one count was recorded for this clone. The V gene is TRBV7-3, the J gene TRBJ1-1; weak D call: TRBD1 (6 bases). This CDR3 comprises 14 residues. From germline, CDR1 is SGHTA and CDR2 FQGTGA. V was clipped by 2 bases and J by 0 bases, with 7 bases between them. CDR3 loop: CASSLQGMNTEAFF. The CDR3 DNA reads as TGTGCCAGCAGCTTACAGGGGATGAACACTGAAGCTTTCTTT.

The V call is TRBV3-1 (or the pseudogene TRBV3-2), the J call TRBJ1-2; D is unclear. The CDR3 loop spans 12 amino acids. Trimming stripped 1 base from V and 8 bases from J, with 8 bases between. CDR1 is LGHDT, CDR2 YNNKEL, per germline (reference sequence). In nucleotides, the CDR3 is TGTGCCAGCAGCCAAGTCGGGAGAGGCTACACCTTC. It specifies CASSQVGRGYTF.

The chain carries TRBV12-3 or TRBV12-4 and TRBJ2-1; D gene uncertain. V shed 6 bases and J shed 6 bases, with 6 bases lying between them. The CDR3 runs to 11 residues. CDR3 region: CASSPGNEQFF. The CDR3 DNA follows: TGTGCCAGCAGCCCGGGCAATGAGCAGTTCTTC.

Written as DNA, the CDR3 is TGTGCCAGCAGCTTAAACCCCCCGCCGGGAACGGGGACCCAGTACTTC. Protein product: CASSLNPPPGTGTQYF. The chain joins TRBV11-2 to TRBJ2-5; D possibly corresponds to TRBD2 (5 bases). CDR3 size: 16 residues. The V end lost 2 bases, the J end lost 7 bases, and 20 bases lay between the germline ends. CDR1 and CDR2 (germline): SGHAT, FQNNGV.

The chain carries TRBV27 and TRBJ2-7; TRBD2 might be the D (6 bases). The CDR3 is 16 residues long. Trimming shortened V by 5 bases and J by 5 bases, and 22 bases separated the two germline ends. Germline CDR1 is MNHEY and CDR2 is SMNVEV (reference sequence). CDR3 DNA: TGTGCCAGCAGTCCCCCCCCCGGGGGTGGAGGGAACGAGCAGTACTTC. The encoded protein is CASSPPPGGGGNEQYF.

This clone was observed once. The chain is built from TRBV19 and TRBJ2-2, with TRBD2 matching 10 bases. Germline CDR1 LNHDA, CDR2 SQIVND (reference sequence). Germline trimming cut 7 bases from V and 3 bases from J; bases unmatched to any gene: 8. CDR3 size: 16 residues. CDR3 loop: CASIRRTSGYTGELFF. The DNA of the CDR3 is TGTGCCAGTATTAGAAGGACTAGCGGTTACACCGGGGAGCTGTTTTTT.

The chain combines TRBV5-1 with TRBJ1-6; weak D call: TRBD1 (6 bases). Trimming removed 4 bases at V and 8 bases at J, with 19 bases between. This CDR3 is built from 16 residues. Germline V CDR1 and CDR2: SGHRS, YFSETQ. As DNA, the CDR3 is TGCGCCAGCAGCCCGCTAAATGGGGGCTCAGATTCACCCCTCCACTTT. Amino acid sequence: CASSPLNGGSDSPLHF.

The chain carries TRBV30 and TRBJ1-6; 7 nucleotides line up with TRBD1. CDR1 is GTSNPN, CDR2 SVGIG, per germline (reference sequence). V shed 5 bases, J shed 10 bases, and the junction held 8 bases outside the gene matches. This CDR3 has 13 residues. CDR3 protein: CAWGGQFKSPLHF. The CDR3 nucleotides read TGTGCCTGGGGGGGACAGTTTAAATCACCCCTCCACTTT.

This chain links TRBV5-1 with TRBJ2-3; D call uncertain. The germline V and J ends were trimmed by 0 bases and 0 bases, with 5 bases remaining between them. The germline V gene has CDR1 SGHRS and CDR2 YFSETQ. The CDR3 is 14 residues long. The CDR3 DNA reads TGCGCCAGCAGCTTGGGTCTTAGCACAGATACGCAGTATTTT. It specifies CASSLGLSTDTQYF.

The chain combines TRBV5-1 with TRBJ2-2; TRBD1 agrees at 7 bases. Trimming removed 4 bases from V and 0 bases from J; junction bases left unmatched: 3. Germline V gene lookup returns CDR1 SGHRS and CDR2 YFSETQ. CDR3 length equals 15 residues. CDR3 bases: TGCGCCAGCAGCAGGGACAGAGCGAACACCGGGGAGCTGTTTTTT. Translated: CASSRDRANTGELFF.

This rearrangement joins TRBV5-6 to TRBJ2-2; 10 positions agree with TRBD2. The CDR3 has 17 residues. V shed 0 bases, J shed 3 bases, and the junction held 5 bases outside the gene matches. In germline, CDR1 is SGHDT, CDR2 YYEEEE. This chain's CDR3 is CASSLVAGGQYTGELFF. CDR3 in DNA: TGTGCCAGCAGCTTGGTAGCGGGGGGACAATACACCGGGGAGCTGTTTTTT.

The chain links TRBV6-5 to TRBJ2-7, with D perhaps matching TRBD1 (5 bases). Germline CDR1 reads MNHEY; CDR2 reads SVGAGI. The CDR3 has 12 residues. V was clipped by 6 bases and J by 4 bases, with 10 bases between them. The CDR3 loop reads CASSLDTYEQYF. CDR3 DNA: TGTGCCAGCAGCTTGGACACGTACGAGCAGTACTTC.

The V call is TRBV27, the J call TRBJ2-4, with D uncertain. The CDR3 loop spans 12 amino acids. Germline V gene sequence: CDR1 MNHEY, CDR2 SMNVEV (reference sequence). The V end was cut by 6 bases, the J end by 8 bases, with 11 bases between. Here the CDR3 DNA reads TGTGCCAGCAGAGGAGCCGAGCACATTCAGTACTTC. Amino acid sequence: CASRGAEHIQYF.

This chain links TRBV6-1 with TRBJ1-5, with D possibly matching TRBD1 (6 bases). The germline CDR1 and CDR2 sequences are MNHNS and SASEGT. The V gene lost 4 bases and the J gene lost 0 bases, with 16 bases spanning the gap. The CDR3 runs to 17 residues. As DNA, the CDR3 is TGTGCCAGCAGTGGCCGCGGGGGCGTTCATAGCAATCAGCCCCAGCATTTT. It is translated as CASSGRGGVHSNQPQHF.

The chain links TRBV3-1 (or the pseudogene TRBV3-2) to TRBJ2-3, with a tentative D call TRBD2 (5 bases). Germline CDR1 reads LGHDT; CDR2 reads YNNKEL (reference sequence). CDR3 size: 19 residues. V was shortened by 1 base and J by 5 bases, with 25 bases between the two germline ends. CDR3 region: CASSQGGYLSSLGRDTQYF. The CDR3 region has the DNA TGTGCCAGCAGCCAAGGCGGCTATTTATCGTCACTGGGGAGAGATACGCAGTATTTT.

The V gene is TRBV18, the J gene TRBJ2-1; 8 nucleotides agree with TRBD2. This CDR3 comprises 15 residues. Germline V lookup: CDR1 KGHSH, CDR2 LQKENI. J was trimmed by 6 bases and V by 0 bases; bases with no gene match: 4. CDR3 sequence: CASSPPTGGLNEQFF. CDR3 coding DNA: TGTGCCAGCTCACCACCAACGGGGGGGCTCAATGAGCAGTTCTTC.

V and J are TRBV2 and TRBJ2-2; TRBD1 matches 8 bases. V shed 6 bases and J 0 bases; nucleotides not matched to a gene: 0. The germline gives CDR1 SNHLY, CDR2 FYNNEI. There are 14 residues in the CDR3. CDR3 residues: CASRTGANTGELFF. The CDR3 DNA is TGTGCCAGCAGGACAGGGGCGAACACCGGGGAGCTGTTTTTT.

J is TRBJ2-1 and V is TRBV10-2; a weak D match, TRBD1 (6 bases). V gave up 6 bases and J gave up 3 bases, with 9 bases separating them. Germline V CDR1 and CDR2: WSHSY, SAAADI. The CDR3 has 13 residues. As DNA, the CDR3 is TGCGCCAGCAGACAGGGTGGCTACAATGAGCAGTTCTTC. This sequence encodes CASRQGGYNEQFF.

This clone was seen a few times. As DNA, the CDR3 is TGTGCCAGCAGCCTTGACAGGTTCCAGCCCCAGCATTTT. It yields the protein CASSLDRFQPQHF. The V gene is TRBV7-8, the J gene TRBJ1-5, with D maybe TRBD1 (6 bases). CDR1 SGHVS and CDR2 FQNEAQ come from the germline V gene. The CDR3 extends over 13 amino acids. V lost 5 bases, J lost 7 bases, and 12 bases lay in between.